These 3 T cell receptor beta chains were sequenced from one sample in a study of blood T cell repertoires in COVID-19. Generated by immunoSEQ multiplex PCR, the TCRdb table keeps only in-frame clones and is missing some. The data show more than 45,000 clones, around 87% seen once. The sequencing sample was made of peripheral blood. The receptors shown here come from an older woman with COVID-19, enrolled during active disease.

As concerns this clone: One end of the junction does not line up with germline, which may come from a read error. The CDR3, as DNA: TGTGCCAGCTCCGCAGGGGAACTAGCGGTCTTC. Amino acids: CASSAGELAVF. The chain couples TRBV18 to TRBJ2-1; 8 bases map to TRBD2. The germline V gene has CDR1 KGHSH and CDR2 LQKENI. This CDR3 has 11 amino acids.

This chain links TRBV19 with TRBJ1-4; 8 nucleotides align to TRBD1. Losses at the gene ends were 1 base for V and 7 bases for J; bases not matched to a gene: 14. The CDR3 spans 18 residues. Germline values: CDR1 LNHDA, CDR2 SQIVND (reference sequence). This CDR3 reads CASSIAFRGTGGTEKLFF. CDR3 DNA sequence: TGTGCCAGTAGTATAGCCTTTCGGGGCACAGGGGGGACTGAAAAACTGTTTTTT. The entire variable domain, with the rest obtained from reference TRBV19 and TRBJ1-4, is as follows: DGGITQSPKYLFRKEGQNVTLSCEQNLNHDAMYWYRQDPGQGLRLIYYSQIVNDFQKGDIAEGYSVSREKKESFPLTVTSAQKNPTAFYLCASSIAFRGTGGTEKLFFGSGTQLSVL.

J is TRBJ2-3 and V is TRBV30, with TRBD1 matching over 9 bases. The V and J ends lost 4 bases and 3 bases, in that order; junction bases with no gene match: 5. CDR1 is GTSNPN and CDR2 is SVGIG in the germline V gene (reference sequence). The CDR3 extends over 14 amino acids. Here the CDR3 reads CAWTRGQGTDTQYF. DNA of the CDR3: TGTGCCTGGACAAGGGGACAGGGTACAGATACGCAGTATTTT. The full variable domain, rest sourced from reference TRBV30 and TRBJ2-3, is SQTIHQWPATLVQPVGSPLSLECTVEGTSNPNLYWYRQAAGRGLQLLFYSVGIGQISSEVPQNLSASRPQDRQFILSSKKLLLSDSGFYLCAWTRGQGTDTQYFGPGTRLTVL.